These 6 T cell receptor beta chains were sequenced from one sample in a study of T cell responses to AZD1222 COVID-19 vaccine. Here immunoSEQ multiplex PCR was the method, and the copy in TCRdb shows in-frame clones only, minus some. The table lists 100,000 to 120,000 clones, about four fifths of them singletons, with 4.6% in the top ten. Here the sequenced sample was peripheral blood, taken on day 0 of AZD1222 vaccination. These receptors all stem from an adult in good health.

The sample holds one count of this clone. The chain combines TRBV18 with TRBJ2-7; a possible D gene is TRBD1 (6 bases). The germline V and J ends were trimmed by 3 bases and 3 bases, with 12 bases remaining between them. This CDR3 spans 14 amino acids. The V gene's germline CDR1 is KGHSH and CDR2 LQKENI. CDR3: CASSPGSRGYEQYF. The CDR3 nucleotides read TGTGCCAGCTCACCTGGTAGCAGGGGCTACGAGCAGTACTTC.

The chain couples TRBV7-3 to TRBJ2-3, with 8 bases matching TRBD2. The CDR3 runs 14 residues. In germline, CDR1 is SGHTA, CDR2 FQGTGA. V shed 4 bases and J 4 bases; nucleotides not matched to a gene: 4. CDR3 nucleotides: TGTGCCAGCAGCTCGGGGGGGCCCCCAGATACGCAGTATTTT. This encodes CASSSGGPPDTQYF.

The chain has TRBV19 and TRBJ1-1, with D unclear. The length of the CDR3 is 13 residues. Germline CDR1 and CDR2: LNHDA and SQIVND (reference sequence). V was cut by 4 bases and J by 1 base, with 7 bases left in between. DNA for the CDR3: TGTGCCAGTAGTAACAGACAGAACACTGAAGCTTTCTTT. It is translated as CASSNRQNTEAFF. Supplemented by reference TRBV19 and TRBJ1-1, the full variable domain reads DGGITQSPKYLFRKEGQNVTLSCEQNLNHDAMYWYRQDPGQGLRLIYYSQIVNDFQKGDIAEGYSVSREKKESFPLTVTSAQKNPTAFYLCASSNRQNTEAFFGQGTRLTVV.

The J gene is TRBJ2-7, the V gene TRBV6-6; D is perhaps TRBD1 (6 bases). This CDR3 has 12 residues. V was pared by 4 bases and J by 4 bases, with 8 bases between. Germline V gene data show CDR1 as MNHNY and CDR2 as SVGAGI (reference sequence). The CDR3 region is CASSSTGYEQYF. For the CDR3, the DNA is TGTGCCAGCAGTTCCACAGGGTACGAGCAGTACTTC.

The rearrangement joins TRBV28 to TRBJ2-7; possible D gene TRBD1, 9 bases. V lost 6 bases and J 4 bases, leaving 22 bases between the germline ends. Germline V gives CDR1 MDHEN, CDR2 SYDVKM. The CDR3 contains 16 residues. CDR3 nucleotides: TGTGCCAGCAGACAGGGGGCTTTAGCGGGAACTTACGAGCAGTACTTC. Translation: CASRQGALAGTYEQYF.

V is TRBV28 and J is TRBJ2-1; D is unresolved. The CDR3 has 11 residues. Germline CDR1 and CDR2: MDHEN and SYDVKM. Trimming stripped 5 bases from V and 8 bases from J, with 7 bases between. CDR3 bases: TGTGCCAGCAGTCTCGCCTATGAGCAGTTCTTC. The encoded protein is CASSLAYEQFF.